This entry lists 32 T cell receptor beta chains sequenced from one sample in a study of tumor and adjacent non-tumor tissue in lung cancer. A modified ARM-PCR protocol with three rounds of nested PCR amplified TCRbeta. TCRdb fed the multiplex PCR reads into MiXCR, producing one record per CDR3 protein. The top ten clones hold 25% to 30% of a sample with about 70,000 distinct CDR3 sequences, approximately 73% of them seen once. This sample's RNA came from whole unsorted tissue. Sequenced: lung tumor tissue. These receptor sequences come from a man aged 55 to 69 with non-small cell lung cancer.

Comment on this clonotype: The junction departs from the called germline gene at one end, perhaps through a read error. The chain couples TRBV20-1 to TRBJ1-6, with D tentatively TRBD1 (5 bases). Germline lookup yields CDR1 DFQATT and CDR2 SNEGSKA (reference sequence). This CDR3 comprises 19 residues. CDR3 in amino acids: CSARDARAGAIGHNSPLLF. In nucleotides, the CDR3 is TGCAGTGCTAGAGATGCGCGAGCTGGGGCAATCGGGCATAATTCACCCCTCCTCTTT.

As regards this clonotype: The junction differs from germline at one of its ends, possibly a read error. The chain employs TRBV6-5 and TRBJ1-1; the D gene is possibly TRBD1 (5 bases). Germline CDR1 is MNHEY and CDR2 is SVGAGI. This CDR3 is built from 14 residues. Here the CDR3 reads CASSYLQANTEALF. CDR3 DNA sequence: TGTGCCAGCAGTTACTTACAGGCGAACACTGAGGCTCTCTTT.

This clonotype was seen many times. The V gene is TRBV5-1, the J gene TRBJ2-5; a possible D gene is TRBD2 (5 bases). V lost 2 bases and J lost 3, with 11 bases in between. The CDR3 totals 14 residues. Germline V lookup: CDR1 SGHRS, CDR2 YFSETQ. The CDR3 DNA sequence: TGCGCCAGCAGCTTCCGGGATCTTAAAGAGACCCAGTACTTC. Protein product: CASSFRDLKETQYF.

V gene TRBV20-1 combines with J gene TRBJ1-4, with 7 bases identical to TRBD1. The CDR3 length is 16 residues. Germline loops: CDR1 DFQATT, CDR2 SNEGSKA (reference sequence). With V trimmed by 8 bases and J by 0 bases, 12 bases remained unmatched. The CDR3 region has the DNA TGCAGTACCCAGGGAGCAGGGGGTGCAACTAATGAAAAACTGTTTTTT. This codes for CSTQGAGGATNEKLFF.

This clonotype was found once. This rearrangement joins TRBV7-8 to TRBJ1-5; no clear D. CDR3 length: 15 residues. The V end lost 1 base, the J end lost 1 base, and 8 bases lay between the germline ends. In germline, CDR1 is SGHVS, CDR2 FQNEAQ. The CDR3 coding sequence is TGTGCCAGCAGCTTAGAACCAGACAGCAATCAGCCCCAGCATTTT. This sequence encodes CASSLEPDSNQPQHF.

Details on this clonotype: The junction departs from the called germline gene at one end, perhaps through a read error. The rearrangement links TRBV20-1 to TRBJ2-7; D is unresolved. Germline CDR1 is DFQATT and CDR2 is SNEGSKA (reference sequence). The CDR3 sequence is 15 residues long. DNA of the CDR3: TGCAGTGCTAGAGATCGCGGCAGAATCTCCTACGAGCAGTGCTTC. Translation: CSARDRGRISYEQCF.

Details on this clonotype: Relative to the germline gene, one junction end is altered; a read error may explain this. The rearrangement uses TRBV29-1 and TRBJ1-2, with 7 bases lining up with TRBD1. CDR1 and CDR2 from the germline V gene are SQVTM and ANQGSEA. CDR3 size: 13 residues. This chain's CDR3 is CSAEGTVGYGYTF. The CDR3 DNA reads TGCAGCGCTGAGGGGACAGTAGGATATGGTTACACCTTC.

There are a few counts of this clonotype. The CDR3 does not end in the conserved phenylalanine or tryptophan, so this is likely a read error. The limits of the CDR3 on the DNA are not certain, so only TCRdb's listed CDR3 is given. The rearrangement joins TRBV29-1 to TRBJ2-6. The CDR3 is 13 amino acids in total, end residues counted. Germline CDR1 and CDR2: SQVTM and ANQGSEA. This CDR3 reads CRVGSSGANVLNL.

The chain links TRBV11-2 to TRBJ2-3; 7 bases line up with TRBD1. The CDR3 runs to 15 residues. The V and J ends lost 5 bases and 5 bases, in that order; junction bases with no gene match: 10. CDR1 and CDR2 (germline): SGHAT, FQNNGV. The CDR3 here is CASSGNRGRIDTQYF. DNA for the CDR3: TGTGCCAGCAGCGGCAACAGGGGCCGCATAGATACGCAGTATTTT.

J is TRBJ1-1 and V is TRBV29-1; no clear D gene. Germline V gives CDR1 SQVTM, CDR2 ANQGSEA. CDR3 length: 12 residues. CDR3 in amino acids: CRLKDGRTEAFF. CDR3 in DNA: TGCAGACTAAAAGATGGGAGGACTGAAGCTTTCTTT.

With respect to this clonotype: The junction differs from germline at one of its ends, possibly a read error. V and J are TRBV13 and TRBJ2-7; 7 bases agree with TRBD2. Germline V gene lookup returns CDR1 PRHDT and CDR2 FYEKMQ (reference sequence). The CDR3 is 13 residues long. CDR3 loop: CASSPSGAGEEHF. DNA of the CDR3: TGTGCCAGCAGCCCCAGTGGGGCGGGAGAGGAGCACTTC.

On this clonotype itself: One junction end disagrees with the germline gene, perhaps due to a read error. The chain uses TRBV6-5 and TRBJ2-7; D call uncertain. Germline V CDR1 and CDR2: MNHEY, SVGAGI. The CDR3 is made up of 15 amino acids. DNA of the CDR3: TGTGTCAGCAGTTACTCGAGACGGAAGACGGCCGAGAAGTACTTC. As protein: CVSSYSRRKTAEKYF.

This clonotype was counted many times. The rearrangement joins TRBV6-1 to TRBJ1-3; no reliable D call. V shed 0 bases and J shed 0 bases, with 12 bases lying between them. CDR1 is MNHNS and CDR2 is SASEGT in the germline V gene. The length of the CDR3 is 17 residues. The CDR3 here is CASSEATYSRSGNTIYF. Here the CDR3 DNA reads TGTGCCAGCAGTGAAGCTACGTACAGCCGCTCTGGAAACACCATATATTTT.

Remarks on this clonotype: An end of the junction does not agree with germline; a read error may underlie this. CDR3 amino acids: CSGVRGNFHADMQYF. In DNA form, the CDR3 reads TGCAGTGGTGTACGGGGGAACTTTCACGCAGATATGCAGTATTTT. The chain is built from TRBV20-1 and TRBJ2-3, with D possibly TRBD2 on 6 matching bases. CDR1 and CDR2 from the germline V gene are DFQATT and SNEGSKA (reference sequence). The CDR3 runs 15 residues.

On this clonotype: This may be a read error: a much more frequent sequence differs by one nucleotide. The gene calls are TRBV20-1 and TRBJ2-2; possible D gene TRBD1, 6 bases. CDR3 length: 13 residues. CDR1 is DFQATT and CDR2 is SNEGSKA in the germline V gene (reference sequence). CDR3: CSANQGHTVELFF. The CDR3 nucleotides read TGCAGTGCTAACCAGGGGCACACCGTGGAGCTGTTTTTT.

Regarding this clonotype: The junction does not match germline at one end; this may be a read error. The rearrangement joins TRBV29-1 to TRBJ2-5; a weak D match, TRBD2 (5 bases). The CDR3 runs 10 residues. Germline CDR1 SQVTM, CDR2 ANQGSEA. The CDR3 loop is CNVGGETQYF. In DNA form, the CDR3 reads TGCAACGTTGGAGGAGAGACCCAGTACTTC.

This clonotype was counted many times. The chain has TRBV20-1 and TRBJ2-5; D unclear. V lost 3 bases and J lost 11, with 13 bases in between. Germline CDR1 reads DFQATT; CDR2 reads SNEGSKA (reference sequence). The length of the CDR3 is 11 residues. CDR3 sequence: CSASAQEKQYF. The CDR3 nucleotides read TGCAGTGCTAGCGCCCAAGAGAAACAGTACTTC.

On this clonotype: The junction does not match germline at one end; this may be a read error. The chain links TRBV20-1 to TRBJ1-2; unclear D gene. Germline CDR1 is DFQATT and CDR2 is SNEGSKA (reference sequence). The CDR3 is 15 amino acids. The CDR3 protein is CSVLGDSGNSYGYTF. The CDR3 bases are TGCAGTGTTCTCGGTGATTCGGGAAATAGCTATGGATACACCTTC.

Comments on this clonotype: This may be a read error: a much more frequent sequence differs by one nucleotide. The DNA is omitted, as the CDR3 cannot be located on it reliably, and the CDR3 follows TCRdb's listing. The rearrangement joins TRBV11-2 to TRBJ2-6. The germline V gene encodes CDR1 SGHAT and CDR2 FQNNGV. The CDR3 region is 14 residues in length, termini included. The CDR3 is CASSFGSGANVLPF.

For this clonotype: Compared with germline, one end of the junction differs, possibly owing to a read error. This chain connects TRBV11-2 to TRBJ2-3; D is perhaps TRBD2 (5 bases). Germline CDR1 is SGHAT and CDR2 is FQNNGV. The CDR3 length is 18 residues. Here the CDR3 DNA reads TGTTCCAGCACCTTACGTCCCCATGCGGGCGTATGGACAGATACGCAGTATTTT. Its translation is CSSTLRPHAGVWTDTQYF. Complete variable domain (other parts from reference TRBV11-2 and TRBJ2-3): EAGVAQSPRYKIIEKRQSVAFWCNPISGHATLYWYQQILGQGPKLLIQFQNNGVVDDSQLPKDRFSAERLKGVDSTLKIQPAKLEDSAVYLCSSTLRPHAGVWTDTQYFGPGTRLTVL.

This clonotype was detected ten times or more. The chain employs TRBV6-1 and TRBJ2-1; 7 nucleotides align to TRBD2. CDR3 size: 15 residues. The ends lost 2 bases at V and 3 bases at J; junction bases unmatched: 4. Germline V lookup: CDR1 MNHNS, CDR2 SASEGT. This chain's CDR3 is CASSERGDLYNEQFF. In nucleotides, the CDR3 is TGTGCCAGCAGTGAACGGGGGGACCTCTACAATGAGCAGTTCTTC.

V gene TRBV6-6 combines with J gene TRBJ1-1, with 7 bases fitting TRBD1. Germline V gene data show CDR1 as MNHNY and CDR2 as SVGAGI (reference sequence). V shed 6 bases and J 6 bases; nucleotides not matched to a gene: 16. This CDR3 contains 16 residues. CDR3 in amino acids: CASSLLLSGQLSEAFF. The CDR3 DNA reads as TGTGCCAGCAGCCTCCTACTCTCGGGACAGCTTTCTGAAGCTTTCTTT.

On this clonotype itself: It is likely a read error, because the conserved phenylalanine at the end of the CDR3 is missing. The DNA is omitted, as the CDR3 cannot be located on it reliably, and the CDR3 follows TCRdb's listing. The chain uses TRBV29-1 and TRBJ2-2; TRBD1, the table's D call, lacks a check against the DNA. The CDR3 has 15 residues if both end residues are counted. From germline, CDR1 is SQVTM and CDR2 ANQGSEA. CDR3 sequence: CSVGRGQGGTGEMFL.

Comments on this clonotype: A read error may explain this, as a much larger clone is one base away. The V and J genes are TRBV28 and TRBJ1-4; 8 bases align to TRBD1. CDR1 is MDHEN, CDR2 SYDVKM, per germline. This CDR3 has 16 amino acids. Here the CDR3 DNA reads TGTGCCAGCAGTTTTGGCAGGGGGCCTACTAATGAAAAAGTGTTTTTT. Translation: CASSFGRGPTNEKVFF.

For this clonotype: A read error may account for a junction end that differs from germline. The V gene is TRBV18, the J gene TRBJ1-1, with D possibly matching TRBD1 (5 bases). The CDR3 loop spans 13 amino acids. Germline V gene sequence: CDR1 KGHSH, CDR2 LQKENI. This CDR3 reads CTSPPGGGSEAFF. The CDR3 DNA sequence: TGTACCAGCCCACCGGGGGGGGGAAGTGAAGCTTTCTTT.

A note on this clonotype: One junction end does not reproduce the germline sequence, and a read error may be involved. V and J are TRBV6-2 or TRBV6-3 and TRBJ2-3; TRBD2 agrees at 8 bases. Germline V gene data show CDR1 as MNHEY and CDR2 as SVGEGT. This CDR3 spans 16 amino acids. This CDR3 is CASSSLQAGATGTQYF. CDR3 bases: TGTGCCAGCAGTTCCCTTCAAGCGGGAGCTACAGGTACGCAGTATTTT.

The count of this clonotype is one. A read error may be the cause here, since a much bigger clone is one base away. The CDR3 region is CASSCSRRGGNKQFF. CDR3 DNA: TGTGCCAGCAGTTGCTCGAGGCGGGGTGGGAATAAGCAGTTCTTC. V is TRBV6-5 and J is TRBJ2-1, with D perhaps matching TRBD2 (6 bases). Germline CDR1 is MNHEY and CDR2 is SVGAGI. Trimming pared 4 bases from V and 11 bases from J, leaving 21 bases between. The CDR3 is 15 residues long.

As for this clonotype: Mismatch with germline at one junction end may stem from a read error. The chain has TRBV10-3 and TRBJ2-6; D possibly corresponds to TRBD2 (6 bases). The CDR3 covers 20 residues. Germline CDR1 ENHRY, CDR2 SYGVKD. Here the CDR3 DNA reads TGTGCCATCAGTGAACATGGCACTAGGGGCAGGGACTCTGGCGCCAACGTCCTGACTTTC. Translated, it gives CAISEHGTRGRDSGANVLTF.

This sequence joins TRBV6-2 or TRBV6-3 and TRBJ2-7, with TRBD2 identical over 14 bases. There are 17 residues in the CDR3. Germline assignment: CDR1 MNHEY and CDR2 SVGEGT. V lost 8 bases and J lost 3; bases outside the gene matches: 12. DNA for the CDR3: TGTGCCAGCTATCAAACTCCGGGACTAGCGGGAGTCTACGAGCAGTACTTC. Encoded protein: CASYQTPGLAGVYEQYF.

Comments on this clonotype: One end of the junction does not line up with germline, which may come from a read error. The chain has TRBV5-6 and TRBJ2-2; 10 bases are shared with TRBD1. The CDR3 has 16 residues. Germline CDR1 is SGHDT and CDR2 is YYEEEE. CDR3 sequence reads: CASSLGGTGDTGELFF. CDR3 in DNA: TGTGCCAGCAGCTTGGGCGGGACAGGGGACACCGGGGAACTGTTTTTT.

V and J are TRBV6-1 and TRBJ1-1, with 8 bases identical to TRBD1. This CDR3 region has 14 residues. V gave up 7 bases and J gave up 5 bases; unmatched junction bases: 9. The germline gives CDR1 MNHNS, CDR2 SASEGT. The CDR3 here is CASMQGAWNTEAFF. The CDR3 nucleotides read TGTGCCAGCATGCAGGGGGCGTGGAATACTGAAGCTTTCTTT.

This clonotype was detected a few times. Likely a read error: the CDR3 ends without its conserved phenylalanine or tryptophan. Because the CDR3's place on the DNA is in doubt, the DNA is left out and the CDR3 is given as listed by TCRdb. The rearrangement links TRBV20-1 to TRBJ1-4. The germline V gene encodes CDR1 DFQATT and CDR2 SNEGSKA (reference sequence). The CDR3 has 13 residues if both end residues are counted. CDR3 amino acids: CSPRELVGGKLVS.